Below are 22 T cell receptor beta chains sequenced from a single sample in a study of shared T cell receptors in the human thymus. TCRdb keeps only in-frame clones here, not all; method: immunoSEQ multiplex PCR. The data hold about 500,000 clones, with around three quarters observed a single time. This sample also appeared in a second study, on human thymus T cells.

Sequencing input: thymocytes. The receptors stem from a boy in the first two years of life with a congenital heart defect.

This rearrangement joins TRBV7-4 to TRBJ2-5; 8 nucleotides agree with TRBD2. The germline gives CDR1 SGHVT, CDR2 SQSDAQ. The V segment lost 2 bases and the J segment 5 bases; nucleotides outside the gene matches: 10. The CDR3 has 16 residues. The DNA for the CDR3 is TGTGCCAGCAGCTTAACGTGGGGACTAGGGGTGGAGACCCAGTACTTC. Its translation is CASSLTWGLGVETQYF. The whole variable domain, remainder taken from reference TRBV7-4 and TRBJ2-5, is GAGVSQSPRYKVAKRGRDVALRCDSISGHVTLYWYRQTLGQGSEVLTYSQSDAQRDKSGRPSGRFSAERPERSVSTLKIQRTEQGDSAVYLCASSLTWGLGVETQYFGPGTRLLVL.

This chain links TRBV7-2 with TRBJ2-7; no reliable D call. The V end was cut by 5 bases, the J end by 0 bases, with 8 bases between. The CDR3 covers 13 residues. Looked up from germline, CDR1 is SGHTA and CDR2 is FQGNSA. DNA of the CDR3: TGTGCCAGCAGCCCGCGCCACTCCTACGAGCAGTACTTC. It codes for CASSPRHSYEQYF. The whole variable domain, remainder taken from reference TRBV7-2 and TRBJ2-7, is GAGVSQSPSNKVTEKGKDVELRCDPISGHTALYWYRQSLGQGLEFLIYFQGNSAPDKSGLPSDRFSAERTGGSVSTLTIQRTQQEDSAVYLCASSPRHSYEQYFGPGTRLTVT.

The chain recombines TRBV4-2 with TRBJ2-1; TRBD2 is a possible D gene (6 bases). V shed 1 base and J shed 7 bases, with 17 bases lying between them. CDR1 is LGHNA, CDR2 YNFKEQ, per germline. This CDR3 has 16 residues. The CDR3 loop reads CASSQVLGEDINEQFF. The CDR3 region has the DNA TGTGCCAGCAGCCAAGTACTCGGGGAGGATATAAATGAGCAGTTCTTC.

This clone has more than one count but fewer than ten. J is TRBJ2-3 and V is TRBV2, with TRBD2 identical over 14 bases. The V gene end was trimmed by 6 bases and the J gene end by 2 bases; junction bases not matched to a gene: 7. Germline CDR1 reads SNHLY; CDR2 reads FYNNEI. The CDR3 extends over 17 amino acids. The CDR3 region is CASRGTSGSRVTDTQYF. CDR3 sequence (DNA): TGTGCCAGCAGAGGGACTAGCGGGAGCCGGGTCACAGATACGCAGTATTTT.

The rearrangement joins TRBV13 to TRBJ1-1; D unclear. Between the trimmed V and J ends, which lost 1 base and 6 bases, there was a span of 12 bases. This CDR3 region has 14 residues. In germline, CDR1 is PRHDT, CDR2 FYEKMQ (reference sequence). The CDR3 nucleotides are TGTGCCAGCAGCTTAGAATCCCCCCGGGCTGAAGCTTTCTTT. Translating gives CASSLESPRAEAFF.

The V call is TRBV2, the J call TRBJ2-7, with 7 bases that match TRBD1. Trimming cost V 6 bases and J 2 bases; bases outside gene matches: 4. This CDR3 has 13 residues. The germline gives CDR1 SNHLY, CDR2 FYNNEI. The CDR3 DNA sequence: TGTGCCAGCAGACGACAGGGCCCCTACGAGCAGTACTTC. This sequence encodes CASRRQGPYEQYF.

The rearrangement uses TRBV10-1 and TRBJ2-1; D gene unclear. From germline, CDR1 is WNHNN and CDR2 SYGVQD (reference sequence). This CDR3 is built from 14 residues. The V end was cut by 1 base, the J end by 10 bases, with 14 bases between. The DNA of the CDR3 is TGCGCCAGCAGTGAGTTCCGCCGGTGCGAGGAGCAGTTCTTC. It yields the protein CASSEFRRCEEQFF.

This clone was observed a few times. The chain combines TRBV5-6 with TRBJ2-5; 13 bases map to TRBD2. The last part of the DNA fits TRBJ2-7 better; the J call may be wrong. This CDR3 has 17 amino acids. In germline, CDR1 is SGHDT, CDR2 YYEEEE. The CDR3 nucleotides read TGTGCCAGCAGCTTGGCTCGGACTAGCGGGAGAGCCTACGAGCAGTACTTC. It codes for CASSLARTSGRAYEQYF.

The rearrangement links TRBV19 to TRBJ2-7; 7 bases align to TRBD1. The CDR3 length is 14 residues. Unmatched junction bases numbered 12, after V lost 10 bases and J lost 3 bases. Germline-derived CDR1 and CDR2 are LNHDA and SQIVND (reference sequence). The DNA of the CDR3 is TGTGCCACTCAAAGCTGGGACAGCGACTACGAGCAGTACTTC. Translation gives CATQSWDSDYEQYF.

V gene TRBV30 combines with J gene TRBJ2-7; 13 positions agree with TRBD2. V trimming: 3 bases; J trimming: 1 base; junction bases outside the gene matches: 6. CDR1 and CDR2 (germline): GTSNPN, SVGIG (reference sequence). The CDR3 has 16 residues. The chain's CDR3 is CAWSQTSGRVSYEQYF. DNA for the CDR3: TGTGCCTGGAGCCAAACTAGCGGGAGGGTTTCCTACGAGCAGTACTTC.

The V call is TRBV27, the J call TRBJ2-1, with 13 nucleotides matching TRBD2. Germline V gives CDR1 MNHEY, CDR2 SMNVEV (reference sequence). The V and J ends lost 4 bases and 10 bases, in that order; junction bases with no gene match: 13. There are 17 residues in the CDR3. The CDR3 DNA reads as TGTGCCAGCAGTTCAGCGAACGGACTAGCGGGAGCATGCGAGCAGTTCTTC. Encoded protein: CASSSANGLAGACEQFF.

This clone came up a few times. The chain combines TRBV7-2 with TRBJ1-3; TRBD1 matches at 8 bases. CDR3 length equals 15 residues. In germline, CDR1 is SGHTA, CDR2 FQGNSA. Germline trimming cut 5 bases from V and 1 base from J; bases unmatched to any gene: 4. CDR3 protein: CASSLDRVSGNTIYF. Written as DNA, the CDR3 is TGTGCCAGCAGCCTGGACAGGGTTTCTGGAAACACCATATATTTT.

This chain joins TRBV4-3 and TRBJ2-7; 14 nucleotides align to TRBD2. This CDR3 is 20 amino acids long. CDR1 LGHNA and CDR2 YSLEER come from the germline V gene. V lost 0 bases and J lost 3; bases outside the gene matches: 13. The CDR3 loop reads CASSQDRGPGLAGAIYEQYF. CDR3 in DNA: TGCGCCAGCAGCCAAGATCGGGGCCCGGGACTAGCGGGAGCGATCTACGAGCAGTACTTC.

The chain is built from TRBV4-3 and TRBJ2-2; no clear D. Trimming removed 1 base from V and 5 bases from J, with 8 bases in between. Germline assignment: CDR1 LGHNA and CDR2 YSLEER. The CDR3 runs to 14 residues. The CDR3 protein is CASSQAPATGELFF. CDR3 nucleotide sequence: TGCGCCAGCAGCCAAGCGCCAGCGACCGGGGAGCTGTTTTTT.

J is TRBJ2-1 and V is TRBV11-2; TRBD2 agrees at 9 bases. V was clipped by 5 bases and J by 6 bases; unmatched bases: 14. Germline V CDR1 and CDR2: SGHAT, FQNNGV. This CDR3 has 17 amino acids. CDR3 in DNA: TGTGCCAGCAGCCCGCGGACGGCGGGAGGGGTCCGCAATGAGCAGTTCTTC. It encodes CASSPRTAGGVRNEQFF.

J is TRBJ2-3 and V is TRBV19; 11 bases line up with TRBD2. CDR1 LNHDA and CDR2 SQIVND come from the germline V gene (reference sequence). The junction had 13 bases not matched to a gene; V was cut back by 4 bases and J by 4 bases. The CDR3 contains 18 residues. The CDR3 reads CASSTAPLAGGPADTQYF. Here the CDR3 DNA reads TGTGCCAGTAGTACGGCCCCCTTAGCGGGAGGGCCGGCAGATACGCAGTATTTT.

The chain has TRBV11-2 and TRBJ1-1; D perhaps matches TRBD1 (5 bases). In germline, CDR1 is SGHAT, CDR2 FQNNGV. The CDR3 consists of 16 residues. V lost 7 bases and J lost 6, with 24 bases in between. CDR3 nucleotide sequence: TGTGCCAGCACCGAAAAACAGGCAGAAAGCCACCCTGAAGCTTTCTTT. Its protein is CASTEKQAESHPEAFF.

This clone was found once. The rearrangement joins TRBV28 to TRBJ2-7, with 13 bases aligning to TRBD2. Germline CDR1 reads MDHEN; CDR2 reads SYDVKM. The CDR3 spans 24 residues. V lost 5 bases and J lost 0; bases outside the gene matches: 28. The CDR3 here is CASSVRMQTETGLAGVGISYEQYF. CDR3 DNA: TGTGCCAGCAGTGTCCGAATGCAGACAGAAACAGGACTAGCGGGAGTGGGCATCTCCTACGAGCAGTACTTC.

This clone was recorded only once. The chain recombines TRBV7-2 with TRBJ2-7; 11 bases match TRBD2. V gave up 3 bases and J gave up 3 bases; unmatched junction bases: 16. The CDR3 has 19 amino acids. In germline, CDR1 is SGHTA, CDR2 FQGNSA. CDR3 region: CASSLKPQRGLAGGYEQYF. The DNA of the CDR3 is TGTGCCAGCAGCTTGAAACCCCAACGAGGTCTAGCGGGGGGCTACGAGCAGTACTTC.

The chain joins TRBV4-3 to TRBJ2-7; D is possibly TRBD2 (6 bases). The CDR3 covers 15 residues. The germline V and J ends were trimmed by 4 bases and 4 bases, with 17 bases remaining between them. Germline CDR1 reads LGHNA; CDR2 reads YSLEER. This chain's CDR3 is CASSPTRRRGYEQYF. The CDR3 region has the DNA TGCGCCAGCAGCCCCACACGGCGGAGGGGTTACGAGCAGTACTTC.

The genes are TRBV4-1 and TRBJ2-1; TRBD2 agrees at 7 bases. The CDR3 has 17 amino acids. V was clipped by 0 bases and J by 7 bases; unmatched bases: 12. The V gene's germline CDR1 is MGHRA and CDR2 YSYEKL. The CDR3 loop reads CASSQDQRTSSSNEQFF. In nucleotides, the CDR3 is TGCGCCAGCAGCCAAGATCAGCGGACTAGTAGTTCAAATGAGCAGTTCTTC.

The chain is built from TRBV27 and TRBJ1-2, with 7 bases identical to TRBD1. The V segment lost 6 bases and the J segment 1 base; nucleotides outside the gene matches: 8. This CDR3 has 15 amino acids. Germline-derived CDR1 and CDR2 are MNHEY and SMNVEV (reference sequence). CDR3 DNA: TGTGCCAGCAGGGGACGACAGGGCCTTAACTATGGCTACACCTTC. It yields the protein CASRGRQGLNYGYTF.